Sequencing of this TCR beta chain was carried out in a study of beta chain features in type 1 diabetes. Study results and limitations: Insertion counts at VDJ junctions were lower in type 1 diabetes patients, who also showed more deletions there. Shorter TCRB CDR3s, moderately but significantly so, were found in Type 1 diabetes patients in all four CD4+ subsets.

Every isolated RNA sample was fully reverse transcribed, so sequencing captured expressed TCRB transcripts. Regulatory, naive and central memory T cell samples averaged around 3.6 million reads. Produced via immunoSEQ multiplex PCR; TCRdb's table is partial and in-frame only. The sample shows fewer than 350,000 clones, approximately 15% of them seen only once. This clone was seen a handful of times. Antigen: not known. The sequencing input was naive CD4+ T cells from blood. The receptor's source is a man younger than 35 with type 1 diabetes.

CDR3 protein: CASGASVLETQYF. CDR3 sequence (DNA): TGTGCCAGCGGGGCTAGCGTGCTCGAGACCCAGTACTTC. The chain employs TRBV5-6 and TRBJ2-5, with D possibly TRBD2 on 6 matching bases. The CDR3 runs to 13 residues. The germline V gene has CDR1 SGHDT and CDR2 YYEEEE. The V end was cut by 7 bases, the J end by 5 bases, with 15 bases between. Full variable domain (remainder filled in from reference TRBV5-6 and TRBJ2-5): DAGVTQSPTHLIKTRGQQVTLRCSPKSGHDTVSWYQQALGQGPQFIFQYYEEEERQRGNFPDRFSGHQFPNYSSELNVNALLLGDSALYLCASGASVLETQYFGPGTRLLVL.